The 31 T cell receptor beta chains listed next were all sequenced from one sample in a study of blood T cell repertoires in COVID-19. Using immunoSEQ multiplex PCR, the repertoire was profiled, and TCRdb retains in-frame clones only, with some absent. This table has some 180,000 clones, roughly four fifths appearing once. Sequencing was carried out using peripheral blood. Every receptor here comes from a middle-aged woman with COVID-19, enrolled during active disease.

This chain joins TRBV3-1 (or the pseudogene TRBV3-2) and TRBJ2-4; D perhaps matches TRBD1 (5 bases). The CDR3 runs to 15 residues. CDR1 and CDR2 from the germline V gene are LGHDT and YNNKEL (reference sequence). Trimming cost V 0 bases and J 7 bases, with 13 bases left between them. The DNA of the CDR3 is TGTGCCAGCAGCCAAGATGCGAGCCCAGGGAACATTCAGTACTTC. This encodes CASSQDASPGNIQYF.

The chain uses TRBV5-4 and TRBJ2-3, with 11 nucleotides matching TRBD2. V gave up 6 bases and J gave up 6 bases; unmatched junction bases: 12. Germline V gives CDR1 SGHNT, CDR2 YYREEE (reference sequence). This CDR3 comprises 16 residues. The CDR3 coding sequence is TGTGCCAGCACCACCCCGGGACTAGCGGACCAGGATACGCAGTATTTT. Protein: CASTTPGLADQDTQYF.

In DNA, the CDR3 is TGTGCCAGCCTTAGGGGACAGGGAAACAATGAGCAGTTCTTC. Encoded protein: CASLRGQGNNEQFF. The V gene is TRBV5-8, the J gene TRBJ2-1; 9 bases align to TRBD1. Per the germline V gene, CDR1 is SGHTS and CDR2 is YDEGEE. J was trimmed by 5 bases and V by 7 bases; bases with no gene match: 7. The CDR3 extends over 14 amino acids.

The chain carries TRBV2 and TRBJ2-6; no definite D call. The length of the CDR3 is 15 residues. Germline V gene data show CDR1 as SNHLY and CDR2 as FYNNEI. Trimming stripped 3 bases from V and 1 base from J, with 7 bases between. CDR3 loop: CASSDARSGANVLTF. In DNA form, the CDR3 reads TGTGCCAGCAGTGACGCCAGATCTGGGGCCAACGTCCTGACTTTC. The whole variable domain, remainder taken from reference TRBV2 and TRBJ2-6, is EPEVTQTPSHQVTQMGQEVILRCVPISNHLYFYWYRQILGQKVEFLVSFYNNEISEKSEIFDDQFSVERPDGSNFTLKIRSTKLEDSAMYFCASSDARSGANVLTFGAGSRLTVL.

The V call is TRBV2, the J call TRBJ2-7; no clear D. The CDR3 length is 12 residues. With 7 bases removed from V and 2 bases from J, the gap between germline ends came to 9 bases. Germline values: CDR1 SNHLY, CDR2 FYNNEI. CDR3 protein: CASKAQAYEQYF. CDR3 DNA: TGTGCCAGCAAAGCGCAAGCCTACGAGCAGTACTTC. Supplemented by reference TRBV2 and TRBJ2-7, the full variable domain reads EPEVTQTPSHQVTQMGQEVILRCVPISNHLYFYWYRQILGQKVEFLVSFYNNEISEKSEIFDDQFSVERPDGSNFTLKIRSTKLEDSAMYFCASKAQAYEQYFGPGTRLTVT.

This chain links TRBV5-1 with TRBJ2-3, with unresolved D. The CDR3 sequence is 12 residues long. Deletions cut 4 bases from V and 3 bases from J, with 6 bases between. Germline CDR1 is SGHRS and CDR2 is YFSETQ. The CDR3 DNA reads as TGCGCCAGCAGCCAACAAACAGATACGCAGTATTTT. This codes for CASSQQTDTQYF.

This clone occurred a few times. V usage is TRBV7-3 and J usage is TRBJ2-5, with D possibly being TRBD2 (6 bases). The V gene lost 1 base and the J gene lost 4 bases, with 13 bases spanning the gap. The length of the CDR3 is 15 residues. Germline CDR1 SGHTA, CDR2 FQGTGA. CDR3 sequence: CASSLKAGPLETQYF. The CDR3 DNA reads TGTGCCAGCAGCTTAAAGGCGGGGCCTCTAGAGACCCAGTACTTC.

This clone was detected only once. The rearrangement uses TRBV12-5 and TRBJ2-3; D ambiguous. V lost 6 bases and J lost 3, with 7 bases in between. Germline CDR1 and CDR2: LGHNT and FRNRAP. This CDR3 has 12 amino acids. This CDR3 reads CASGPRTDTQYF. In DNA form, the CDR3 reads TGTGCTAGTGGCCCACGGACAGATACGCAGTATTTT. The full variable domain, in which reference TRBV12-5 and TRBJ2-3 provide the parts outside the CDR3, is DARVTQTPRHKVTEMGQEVTMRCQPILGHNTVFWYRQTMMQGLELLAYFRNRAPLDDSGMPKDRFSAEMPDATLATLKIQPSEPRDSAVYFCASGPRTDTQYFGPGTRLTVL.

Turning to this clone: Additional DNA sequences in this sample encode the identical CDR3. The chain links TRBV3-1 (or the pseudogene TRBV3-2) to TRBJ2-2; D remains ambiguous. Between the trimmed V and J ends, which lost 1 base and 2 bases, there was a span of 11 bases. The CDR3 consists of 16 residues. Germline CDR1 and CDR2: LGHDT and YNNKEL (reference sequence). The CDR3 spells CASSQGRSSNTGELFF. The CDR3 nucleotides are TGTGCCAGCAGCCAAGGACGGTCTAGTAACACCGGGGAGCTGTTTTTT.

The CDR3 DNA follows: TGTGCCAGCAGTGAGAGGGGAGGGGAGGGTGAAGGCACTGAAGCTTTCTTT. Translation gives CASSERGGEGEGTEAFF. The rearrangement uses TRBV2 and TRBJ1-1, with TRBD1 as a possible D gene (5 bases). The germline V and J ends were trimmed by 3 bases and 4 bases, with 21 bases remaining between them. The germline CDR1 and CDR2 sequences are SNHLY and FYNNEI. The CDR3 is 17 residues long.

The chain couples TRBV6-2 or TRBV6-3 to TRBJ1-6, with D maybe TRBD1 (6 bases). The germline gives CDR1 MNHEY, CDR2 SVGEGT. CDR3 length: 18 amino acids. V gave up 4 bases and J gave up 0 bases, with 16 bases separating them. The CDR3 here is CASSSVETGFSYNSPLHF. CDR3 DNA sequence: TGTGCCAGCAGTTCCGTGGAGACAGGCTTCTCCTATAATTCACCCCTCCACTTT.

This chain joins TRBV10-3 and TRBJ1-2; no reliable D call. Trimming stripped 5 bases from V and 5 bases from J, with 15 bases between. CDR3 length: 14 amino acids. CDR1 is ENHRY and CDR2 is SYGVKD in the germline V gene. CDR3 in amino acids: CAISPDKRSYGYTF. Written as DNA, the CDR3 is TGTGCCATCAGTCCTGACAAAAGGTCATATGGCTACACCTTC.

Written as DNA, the CDR3 is TGTGCCTGGAGTGAGCTGGGGCTGAATGAGCAGTTCTTC. The encoded protein is CAWSELGLNEQFF. V usage is TRBV30 and J usage is TRBJ2-1; D is perhaps TRBD1 (5 bases). Per germline, CDR1 GTSNPN and CDR2 SVGIG (reference sequence). This CDR3 region has 13 residues. The V and J ends lost 1 base and 7 bases respectively, with 11 bases between them. Filled out from reference TRBV30 and TRBJ2-1, the complete variable domain reads SQTIHQWPATLVQPVGSPLSLECTVEGTSNPNLYWYRQAAGRGLQLLFYSVGIGQISSEVPQNLSASRPQDRQFILSSKKLLLSDSGFYLCAWSELGLNEQFFGPGTRLTVL.

V usage is TRBV14 and J usage is TRBJ2-3, with D possibly matching TRBD2 (5 bases). Trimming stripped 6 bases from V and 1 base from J, with 8 bases between. The CDR3 length is 13 residues. Germline loops: CDR1 SGHDN, CDR2 FVKESK. CDR3 DNA: TGTGCCAGCAGGAGGGCCGGCACAGATACGCAGTATTTT. This codes for CASRRAGTDTQYF. The variable domain in full, completed from reference TRBV14 and TRBJ2-3, reads EAGVTQFPSHSVIEKGQTVTLRCDPISGHDNLYWYRRVMGKEIKFLLHFVKESKQDESGMPNNRFLAERTGGTYSTLKVQPAELEDSGVYFCASRRAGTDTQYFGPGTRLTVL.

V usage is TRBV7-8 and J usage is TRBJ2-1, with 8 bases aligning to TRBD2. Trimming at V came to 3 bases and at J to 8 bases, leaving 15 bases not matched to a gene. The V gene's germline CDR1 is SGHVS and CDR2 FQNEAQ. CDR3 size: 17 residues. In DNA form, the CDR3 reads TGTGCCAGCAGCTTCGCACGGGACGGGGGGGCCATCGATGAGCAGTTCTTC. This codes for CASSFARDGGAIDEQFF.

The J gene is TRBJ2-1, the V gene TRBV7-2; D unresolved. The CDR3 spans 15 residues. The V and J ends lost 5 bases and 5 bases respectively, with 16 bases between them. CDR1 and CDR2 from the germline V gene are SGHTA and FQGNSA. DNA of the CDR3: TGTGCCAGCAGCCTCACGCATATGCAGAACAATGAGCAGTTCTTC. Translation gives CASSLTHMQNNEQFF.

CDR3 sequence: CASSPSRGAVDTQYF. The DNA of the CDR3 is TGTGCCAGCAGCCCTAGCCGGGGGGCGGTGGATACGCAGTATTTT. The rearrangement joins TRBV7-8 to TRBJ2-3; the D gene is possibly TRBD2 (7 bases). The V gene lost 5 bases and the J gene lost 6 bases, with 18 bases spanning the gap. The CDR3 covers 15 residues. In germline, CDR1 is SGHVS, CDR2 FQNEAQ.

The rearrangement joins TRBV12-3 or TRBV12-4 to TRBJ2-1, with a weak D call TRBD2 (5 bases). The CDR3 has 13 residues. Trimming left V 3 bases short and J 14 bases short, with 17 bases between. The CDR3 reads CASSFGVADGEFF. The CDR3 coding sequence is TGTGCCAGCAGTTTCGGGGTCGCCGATGGGGAGTTCTTC.

The CDR3, as DNA: TGTGCCAGCAGCCAGAGGACAGGGCCTTACTCCTACAATGAGCAGTTCTTC. Translating gives CASSQRTGPYSYNEQFF. The V and J genes are TRBV7-2 and TRBJ2-1, with TRBD1 matching over 8 bases. CDR3 length equals 17 residues. The germline V gene has CDR1 SGHTA and CDR2 FQGNSA. V shed 5 bases, J shed 0 bases, and the junction held 9 bases outside the gene matches.

The chain carries TRBV19 and TRBJ1-1; D unresolved. The ends were cut back, 0 bases at V and 5 bases at J, with 13 bases in the middle. The CDR3 length is 15 residues. Germline values: CDR1 LNHDA, CDR2 SQIVND (reference sequence). The DNA for the CDR3 is TGTGCCAGTAGTATAGAACCTACCCCATTGACTGAAGCTTTCTTT. Translated: CASSIEPTPLTEAFF.

This clone was found once. The V gene is TRBV2, the J gene TRBJ2-6; 9 nucleotides match TRBD2. J gave up 0 bases and V 4 bases, and 4 bases lay outside the gene matches. Per germline, CDR1 SNHLY and CDR2 FYNNEI. This CDR3 has 17 residues. The CDR3 coding sequence is TGTGCCAGCAGTGGGGGGACTAGCCCCTCTGGGGCCAACGTCCTGACTTTC. This encodes CASSGGTSPSGANVLTF.

Points on this clone: The sample contains more than one DNA sequence encoding this CDR3. The CDR3: CASSLAGTGSSGNTIYF. CDR3 nucleotides: TGTGCCAGCAGCTTAGCAGGTACAGGGTCCTCTGGAAACACCATATATTTT. V gene TRBV7-9 combines with J gene TRBJ1-3; D possibly corresponds to TRBD1 (6 bases). CDR3 size: 17 residues. The V end lost 0 bases, the J end lost 0 bases, and 12 bases lay between the germline ends. Germline CDR1 reads SEHNR; CDR2 reads FQNEAQ (reference sequence).

The chain links TRBV24-1 to TRBJ2-5; 7 bases fit TRBD2. With 5 bases clipped from V and 2 bases from J, the junction kept 7 bases outside the gene matches. CDR3 size: 15 residues. The germline gives CDR1 KGHDR, CDR2 SFDVKD. CDR3 bases: TGTGCCACCAGTGCCGTGGGGGGGTTGCAAGAGACCCAGTACTTC. Its translation: CATSAVGGLQETQYF.

The rearrangement joins TRBV28 to TRBJ2-7, with 8 nucleotides matching TRBD1. The junction had 13 bases not matched to a gene; V was cut back by 7 bases and J by 8 bases. The CDR3 spans 14 residues. Per germline, CDR1 MDHEN and CDR2 SYDVKM. The CDR3 region has the DNA TGTGCCAGCACCACTCAGGGGGCTGGGTCCAAGCAGTACTTC. Translating gives CASTTQGAGSKQYF.

Written as DNA, the CDR3 is TGTGCCAGCAGCCAAGAAGGGAGGGCGTACACCGGGGAGCTGTTTTTT. This translates into CASSQEGRAYTGELFF. V and J are TRBV4-2 and TRBJ2-2; 7 bases line up with TRBD2. After removal of 0 bases from V and 3 bases from J, the junction contained 4 bases not matched to a gene. Germline V CDR1 and CDR2: LGHNA, YNFKEQ. The CDR3 length is 16 residues.

This clone occurred a few times. The V and J genes are TRBV6-1 and TRBJ2-4, with a possible D match to TRBD2 (6 bases). The germline gives CDR1 MNHNS, CDR2 SASEGT. The CDR3 has 16 amino acids. Trimming took 2 bases from V and 0 from J, leaving 11 bases between them. CDR3 in amino acids: CASSERRDGAKNIQYF. In DNA form, the CDR3 reads TGTGCCAGCAGTGAACGGAGGGATGGAGCCAAAAACATTCAGTACTTC.

The chain links TRBV27 to TRBJ1-4; 7 bases are a match to TRBD1. There are 15 residues in the CDR3. Trimming cost V 5 bases and J 10 bases; bases outside gene matches: 13. Per germline, CDR1 MNHEY and CDR2 SMNVEV (reference sequence). The CDR3 DNA reads as TGTGCCAGCAGTCCCGAGACAGGGCCTCGGGGAAAACTGTTTTTT. It translates to CASSPETGPRGKLFF.

The rearrangement uses TRBV19 and TRBJ2-1, with a weak D call TRBD1 (6 bases). CDR1 LNHDA and CDR2 SQIVND come from the germline V gene (reference sequence). This CDR3 is 16 amino acids long. Deletions cut 1 base from V and 3 bases from J, with 13 bases between. DNA for the CDR3: TGTGCCAGTAGTATAGTCCGGGACAAGATCTACAATGAGCAGTTCTTC. Its translation is CASSIVRDKIYNEQFF.

The chain joins TRBV18 to TRBJ2-2; 10 nucleotides match TRBD1. V trimming: 2 bases; J trimming: 4 bases; junction bases outside the gene matches: 4. The CDR3 consists of 16 residues. Germline V gene lookup returns CDR1 KGHSH and CDR2 LQKENI. The CDR3 DNA sequence: TGTGCCAGCTCACCATCCGGGACAGGGGTCACCGGGGAGCTGTTTTTT. This encodes CASSPSGTGVTGELFF.

V usage is TRBV28 and J usage is TRBJ2-7; TRBD1 is a possible D gene (8 bases). Trimming removed 6 bases at V and 4 bases at J, with 16 bases between. The CDR3 is 14 amino acids. The V gene's germline CDR1 is MDHEN and CDR2 SYDVKM. The CDR3 spells CASRDTGGGYEQYF. The CDR3 DNA is TGTGCCAGCAGGGACACAGGGGGGGGGTACGAGCAGTACTTC.

This clone was recorded a few times. The chain carries TRBV7-6 and TRBJ2-2; 8 bases are a match to TRBD2. Germline V gene data show CDR1 as SGHVS and CDR2 as FNYEAQ. CDR3 length equals 18 residues. The J segment lost 5 bases and the V segment lost 5 bases, leaving 16 bases of the junction unmatched. CDR3: CASSPLLAGGPGTGELFF. CDR3 nucleotides: TGTGCCAGCAGCCCCCTTTTGGCGGGGGGCCCTGGGACCGGGGAGCTGTTTTTT.